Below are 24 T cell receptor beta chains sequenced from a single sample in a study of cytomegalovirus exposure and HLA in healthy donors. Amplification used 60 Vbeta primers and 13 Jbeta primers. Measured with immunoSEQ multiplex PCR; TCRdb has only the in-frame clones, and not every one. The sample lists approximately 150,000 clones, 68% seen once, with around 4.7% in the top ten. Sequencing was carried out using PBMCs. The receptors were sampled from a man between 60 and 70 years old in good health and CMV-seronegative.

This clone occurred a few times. The CDR3 DNA sequence: TGTGCCAGCAGTTACTCGAGCAGGGGGCGCGACGAAAAACTGTTTTTT. Encoded protein: CASSYSSRGRDEKLFF. V gene TRBV6-6 combines with J gene TRBJ1-4; TRBD1 matches at 8 bases. The CDR3 spans 16 residues. Germline trimming cut 0 bases from V and 8 bases from J; bases unmatched to any gene: 8. CDR1 is MNHNY, CDR2 SVGAGI, per germline (reference sequence).

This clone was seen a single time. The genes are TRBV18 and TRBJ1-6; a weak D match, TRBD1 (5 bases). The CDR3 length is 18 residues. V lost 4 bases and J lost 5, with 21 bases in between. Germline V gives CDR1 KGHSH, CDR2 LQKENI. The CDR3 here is CASSLDQSGGVNNSPLHF. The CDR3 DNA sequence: TGTGCCAGCTCACTCGATCAATCGGGGGGGGTAAATAATTCACCCCTCCACTTT.

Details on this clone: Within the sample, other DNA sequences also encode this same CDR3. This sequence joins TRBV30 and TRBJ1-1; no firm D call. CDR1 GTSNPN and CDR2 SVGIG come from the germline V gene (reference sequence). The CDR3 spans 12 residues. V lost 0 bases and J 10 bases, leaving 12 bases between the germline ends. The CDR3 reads CAWSVLDGAAFF. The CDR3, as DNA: TGTGCCTGGAGTGTCCTCGACGGAGCAGCTTTCTTT.

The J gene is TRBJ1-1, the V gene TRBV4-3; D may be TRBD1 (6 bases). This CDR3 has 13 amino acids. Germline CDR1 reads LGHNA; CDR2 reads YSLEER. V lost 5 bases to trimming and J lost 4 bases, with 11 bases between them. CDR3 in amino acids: CASSSHRATEAFF. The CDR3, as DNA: TGCGCCAGCAGCTCACACAGGGCCACTGAAGCTTTCTTT.

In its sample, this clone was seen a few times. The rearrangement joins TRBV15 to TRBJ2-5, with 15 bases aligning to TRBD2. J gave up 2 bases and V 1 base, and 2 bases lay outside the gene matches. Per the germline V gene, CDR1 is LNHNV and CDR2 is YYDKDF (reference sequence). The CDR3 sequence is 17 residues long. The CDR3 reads CATSRGTSGRGQETQYF. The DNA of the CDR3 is TGTGCCACCAGCAGAGGGACTAGCGGGAGGGGTCAAGAGACCCAGTACTTC.

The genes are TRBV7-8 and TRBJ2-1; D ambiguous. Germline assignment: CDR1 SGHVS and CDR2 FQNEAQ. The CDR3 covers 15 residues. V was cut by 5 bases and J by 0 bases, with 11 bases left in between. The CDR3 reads CASSPPGTSYNEQFF. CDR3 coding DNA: TGTGCCAGCAGCCCCCCAGGAACCTCCTACAATGAGCAGTTCTTC.

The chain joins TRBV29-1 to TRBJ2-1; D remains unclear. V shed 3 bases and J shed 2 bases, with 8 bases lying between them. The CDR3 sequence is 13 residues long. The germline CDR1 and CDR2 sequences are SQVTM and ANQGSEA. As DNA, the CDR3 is TGCAGCGTTGACTTCTCTACCTACAATGAGCAGTTCTTC. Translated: CSVDFSTYNEQFF.

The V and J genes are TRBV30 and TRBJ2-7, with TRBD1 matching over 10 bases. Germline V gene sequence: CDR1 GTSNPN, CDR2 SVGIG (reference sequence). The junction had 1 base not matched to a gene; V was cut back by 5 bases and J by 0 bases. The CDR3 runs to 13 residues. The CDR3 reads CAWDRGPSYEQYF. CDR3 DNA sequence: TGTGCCTGGGACAGGGGGCCCTCCTACGAGCAGTACTTC.

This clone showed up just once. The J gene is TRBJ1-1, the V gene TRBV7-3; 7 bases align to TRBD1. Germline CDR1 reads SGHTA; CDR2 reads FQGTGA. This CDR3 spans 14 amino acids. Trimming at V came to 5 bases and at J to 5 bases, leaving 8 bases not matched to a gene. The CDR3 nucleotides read TGTGCCAGCAGCCAAACAGGGGCGGAAACTGAAGCTTTCTTT. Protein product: CASSQTGAETEAFF.

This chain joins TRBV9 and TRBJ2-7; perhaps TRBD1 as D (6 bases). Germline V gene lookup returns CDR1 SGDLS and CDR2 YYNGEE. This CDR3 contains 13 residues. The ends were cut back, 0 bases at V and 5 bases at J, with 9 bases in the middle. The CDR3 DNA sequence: TGTGCCAGCAGCGTAGGACAGGAGAACGAGCAGTACTTC. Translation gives CASSVGQENEQYF.

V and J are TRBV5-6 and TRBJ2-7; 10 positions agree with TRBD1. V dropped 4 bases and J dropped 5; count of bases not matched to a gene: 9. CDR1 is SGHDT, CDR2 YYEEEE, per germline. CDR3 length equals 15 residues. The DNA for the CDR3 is TGTGCCAGCAGCCCAGACAGGGGGCGCAGAGACGAGCAGTACTTC. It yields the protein CASSPDRGRRDEQYF.

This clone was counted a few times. The CDR3, as DNA: TGCGCCAGCAGCTTGGACGGACTAGCGGTTACAGATACGCAGTATTTT. Translated, it gives CASSLDGLAVTDTQYF. The chain joins TRBV5-1 to TRBJ2-3; 10 bases map to TRBD2. Unmatched junction bases numbered 4, after V lost 0 bases and J lost 3 bases. Per germline, CDR1 SGHRS and CDR2 YFSETQ. CDR3 length equals 16 residues.

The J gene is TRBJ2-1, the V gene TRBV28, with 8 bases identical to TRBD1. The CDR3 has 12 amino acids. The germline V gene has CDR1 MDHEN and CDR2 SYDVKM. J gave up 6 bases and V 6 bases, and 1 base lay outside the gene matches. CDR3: CASRTGANEQFF. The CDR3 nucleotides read TGTGCCAGCAGGACAGGGGCCAATGAGCAGTTCTTC.

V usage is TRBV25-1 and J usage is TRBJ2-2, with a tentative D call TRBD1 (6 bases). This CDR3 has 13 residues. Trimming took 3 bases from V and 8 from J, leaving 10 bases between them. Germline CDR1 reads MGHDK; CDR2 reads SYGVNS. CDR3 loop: CASSDPRGGELFF. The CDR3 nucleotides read TGTGCCAGCAGTGACCCCAGGGGAGGGGAGCTGTTTTTT.

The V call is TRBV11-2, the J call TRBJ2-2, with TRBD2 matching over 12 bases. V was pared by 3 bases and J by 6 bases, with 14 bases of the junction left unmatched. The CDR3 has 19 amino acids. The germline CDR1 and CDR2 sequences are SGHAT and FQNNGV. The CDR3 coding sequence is TGTGCCAGCAGCTTTCCGACTAGCGGGAGATTCCGGGGGGCCGGGGAGCTGTTTTTT. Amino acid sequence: CASSFPTSGRFRGAGELFF.

CDR3 nucleotides: TGTGCCAGCAGCCCCAGGGACAGAGGCTACGAGCAGTACTTC. Encoded protein: CASSPRDRGYEQYF. The J gene is TRBJ2-7, the V gene TRBV7-2, with TRBD1 matching 7 bases. Per germline, CDR1 SGHTA and CDR2 FQGNSA. The CDR3 has 14 amino acids. Trimming removed 5 bases from V and 3 bases from J; junction bases left unmatched: 7.

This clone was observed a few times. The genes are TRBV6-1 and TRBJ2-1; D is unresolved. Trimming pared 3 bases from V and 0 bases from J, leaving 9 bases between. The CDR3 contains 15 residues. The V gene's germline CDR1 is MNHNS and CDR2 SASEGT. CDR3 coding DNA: TGTGCCAGCAGTGAGATGATGAGCTCCTACAATGAGCAGTTCTTC. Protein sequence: CASSEMMSSYNEQFF.

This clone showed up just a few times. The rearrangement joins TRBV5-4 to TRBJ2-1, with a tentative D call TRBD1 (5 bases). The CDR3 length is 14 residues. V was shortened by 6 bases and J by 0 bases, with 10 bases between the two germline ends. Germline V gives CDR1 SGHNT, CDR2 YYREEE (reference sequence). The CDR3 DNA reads TGTGCCAGCACCGCCCAGGGCTCCTACAATGAGCAGTTCTTC. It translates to CASTAQGSYNEQFF.

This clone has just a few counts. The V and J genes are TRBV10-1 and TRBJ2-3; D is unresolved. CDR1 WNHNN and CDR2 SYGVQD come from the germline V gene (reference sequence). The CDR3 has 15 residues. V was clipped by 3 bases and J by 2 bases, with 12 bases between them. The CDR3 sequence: CASSDSRSPTDTQYF. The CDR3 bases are TGCGCCAGCAGTGACTCGCGGTCACCCACAGATACGCAGTATTTT.

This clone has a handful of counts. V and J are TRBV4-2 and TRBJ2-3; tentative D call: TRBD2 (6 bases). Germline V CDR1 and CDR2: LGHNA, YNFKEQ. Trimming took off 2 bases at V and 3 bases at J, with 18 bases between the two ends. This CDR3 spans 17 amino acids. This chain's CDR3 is CASSQSTSAGTTDTQYF. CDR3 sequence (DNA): TGTGCCAGCAGCCAATCGACATCGGCGGGAACGACAGATACGCAGTATTTT.

CDR3 in amino acids: CASSPRTGEGTEAFF. Here the CDR3 DNA reads TGCGCCAGCAGCCCCCGGACAGGGGAAGGAACTGAAGCTTTCTTT. V and J are TRBV5-1 and TRBJ1-1, with 9 positions matching TRBD1. V gave up 4 bases and J gave up 5 bases; unmatched junction bases: 9. Germline assignment: CDR1 SGHRS and CDR2 YFSETQ. This CDR3 has 15 amino acids.

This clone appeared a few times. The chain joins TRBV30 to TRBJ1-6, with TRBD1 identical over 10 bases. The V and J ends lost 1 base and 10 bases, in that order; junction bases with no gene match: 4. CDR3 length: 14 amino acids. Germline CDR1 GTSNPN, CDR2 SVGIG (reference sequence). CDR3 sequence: CAWSGDRGGSPLHF. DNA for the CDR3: TGTGCCTGGAGTGGGGACAGGGGAGGGTCACCCCTCCACTTT.

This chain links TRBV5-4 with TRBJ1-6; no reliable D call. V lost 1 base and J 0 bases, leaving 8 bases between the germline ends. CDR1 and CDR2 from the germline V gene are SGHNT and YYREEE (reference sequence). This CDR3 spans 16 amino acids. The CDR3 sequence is CASSLLGSSYNSPLHF. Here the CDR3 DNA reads TGTGCCAGCAGCTTGTTGGGCAGCTCCTATAATTCACCCCTCCACTTT.

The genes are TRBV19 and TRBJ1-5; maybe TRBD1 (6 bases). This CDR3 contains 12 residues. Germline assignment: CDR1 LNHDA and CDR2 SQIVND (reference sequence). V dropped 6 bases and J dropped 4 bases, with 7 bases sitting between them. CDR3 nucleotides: TGTGCCAGTAGGGGACAAAATCAGCCCCAGCATTTT. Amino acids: CASRGQNQPQHF.